The next 31 T cell receptor beta chains were all read from a single sample in a study of blood T cell repertoires in COVID-19. The assay was immunoSEQ multiplex PCR, and TCRdb's table has in-frame clones only and misses some. The sample holds some 48,000 clones, 80% to 90% seen once. Sequenced input: peripheral blood. The receptors were sampled from a human donor in a cohort sampled during active COVID-19.

The rearrangement joins TRBV28 to TRBJ2-7; TRBD2 is a possible D gene (5 bases). Germline V gene lookup returns CDR1 MDHEN and CDR2 SYDVKM. CDR3 length equals 15 residues. V was trimmed by 3 bases and J by 3 bases, leaving 15 bases between them. This chain's CDR3 is CASSFFFSGNYEQYF. Here the CDR3 DNA reads TGTGCCAGCAGTTTCTTCTTTTCGGGAAACTACGAGCAGTACTTC.

The chain carries TRBV19 and TRBJ1-2; D is unresolved. The germline V gene has CDR1 LNHDA and CDR2 SQIVND (reference sequence). The V gene lost 8 bases and the J gene lost 0 bases, with 13 bases spanning the gap. The CDR3 extends over 14 amino acids. CDR3 DNA sequence: TGTGCCAGTGTAAAAGCCAGGTCTAACTATGGCTACACCTTC. Translation: CASVKARSNYGYTF.

The V call is TRBV12-5, the J call TRBJ1-2; 10 bases agree with TRBD1. The germline V gene encodes CDR1 LGHNT and CDR2 FRNRAP. J gave up 4 bases and V 5 bases, and 4 bases lay outside the gene matches. The CDR3 is 14 amino acids. The CDR3 nucleotides read TGTGCTAGTGGTATCAGGACAGGGGGCTATGGCTACACCTTC. Translation gives CASGIRTGGYGYTF.

This sequence joins TRBV7-9 and TRBJ1-1, with D unresolved. Trimming removed 6 bases from V and 11 bases from J, with 13 bases in between. The CDR3 totals 11 residues. Germline CDR1 reads SEHNR; CDR2 reads FQNEAQ (reference sequence). For the CDR3, the DNA is TGTGCCAGCAGGACCCTCCCCGGGGCTTTCTTT. It codes for CASRTLPGAFF.

In DNA, the CDR3 is TGTGCCAGCAGTTTAATTCGCGTCTCCTATAATTCACCCCTCCACTTT. Translated: CASSLIRVSYNSPLHF. The chain is built from TRBV28 and TRBJ1-6; D unresolved. CDR1 MDHEN and CDR2 SYDVKM come from the germline V gene. The V gene lost 2 bases and the J gene lost 0 bases, with 8 bases spanning the gap. The CDR3 sequence is 16 residues long.

The chain carries TRBV18 and TRBJ2-3, with 8 bases lining up with TRBD1. The CDR3 consists of 16 residues. The germline V gene encodes CDR1 KGHSH and CDR2 LQKENI. V gave up 2 bases and J gave up 6 bases; unmatched junction bases: 10. CDR3 in amino acids: CASSPTQSAGGDTQYF. CDR3 DNA: TGTGCCAGCTCACCAACACAGTCGGCAGGGGGCGATACGCAGTATTTT.

CDR3 protein: CASRKAGTGVIETQYF. The CDR3 region has the DNA TGTGCCAGTAGAAAAGCCGGGACAGGGGTTATCGAGACCCAGTACTTC. This chain joins TRBV19 and TRBJ2-5; TRBD1 matches 10 bases. CDR1 and CDR2 from the germline V gene are LNHDA and SQIVND (reference sequence). The V and J ends lost 6 bases and 5 bases, in that order; junction bases with no gene match: 12. CDR3 length: 16 amino acids.

The V call is TRBV4-3, the J call TRBJ1-4, with TRBD1 identical over 7 bases. This CDR3 region has 18 residues. Germline V gene lookup returns CDR1 LGHNA and CDR2 YSLEER. The junction had 11 bases not matched to a gene; V was cut back by 4 bases and J by 0 bases. CDR3 sequence reads: CASSRDSQGPSTNEKLFF. The DNA for the CDR3 is TGCGCCAGCAGCCGGGACAGTCAAGGCCCTTCAACTAATGAAAAACTGTTTTTT.

The chain links TRBV2 to TRBJ1-1; no reliable D call. V was trimmed by 7 bases and J by 7 bases, leaving 19 bases between them. The CDR3 is 14 amino acids. Looked up from germline, CDR1 is SNHLY and CDR2 is FYNNEI. CDR3 loop: CASNLEREVREAFF. The CDR3 DNA reads TGTGCCAGCAACTTGGAACGGGAGGTTCGTGAAGCTTTCTTT.

The chain links TRBV19 to TRBJ2-7; TRBD1 matches at 8 bases. The CDR3 runs 16 residues. Trimming cost V 3 bases and J 0 bases; bases outside gene matches: 7. Germline V lookup: CDR1 LNHDA, CDR2 SQIVND (reference sequence). The CDR3 DNA reads as TGTGCCAGTAGTATGTCCTCCGGGACAGGCTCCTACGAGCAGTACTTC. This translates into CASSMSSGTGSYEQYF.

This chain connects TRBV29-1 to TRBJ1-1; D is undetermined. The V gene's germline CDR1 is SQVTM and CDR2 ANQGSEA. Trimming took 3 bases from V and 4 from J, leaving 12 bases between them. This CDR3 spans 13 amino acids. The CDR3: CSVEVTVGTEAFF. The DNA for the CDR3 is TGCAGCGTTGAGGTAACAGTCGGCACTGAAGCTTTCTTT.

The rearrangement joins TRBV5-4 to TRBJ2-5; TRBD1 might be the D (5 bases). This CDR3 region has 15 residues. With 3 bases removed from V and 5 bases from J, the gap between germline ends came to 17 bases. In germline, CDR1 is SGHNT, CDR2 YYREEE (reference sequence). The CDR3 sequence: CASSYDRGIGETQYF. The CDR3 bases are TGTGCCAGCAGCTATGATAGGGGAATTGGGGAGACCCAGTACTTC.

A few counts support this clone. The chain recombines TRBV7-3 with TRBJ1-1; possible D gene TRBD1, 5 bases. CDR1 is SGHTA, CDR2 FQGTGA, per germline. The CDR3 extends over 17 amino acids. V lost 2 bases and J lost 3, with 19 bases in between. CDR3 loop: CASSLFATGLSDTEAFF. The CDR3 bases are TGTGCCAGCAGCTTATTCGCTACAGGCTTATCGGACACTGAAGCTTTCTTT.

The chain carries TRBV7-2 and TRBJ2-7, with 13 bases identical to TRBD2. From germline, CDR1 is SGHTA and CDR2 FQGNSA. The CDR3 covers 19 residues. The trim removed 5 bases at V and 3 bases at J, leaving 16 bases unmatched. CDR3 DNA: TGTGCCAGCAGCCCGGGACTAGCGGGACCCTCCTATACCGGCTACGAGCAGTACTTC. Its translation: CASSPGLAGPSYTGYEQYF.

This chain uses TRBV28 with TRBJ2-5; 9 nucleotides agree with TRBD1. The CDR3 is made up of 16 amino acids. V lost 1 base, J lost 4 bases, and 7 bases stayed unmatched. Germline-derived CDR1 and CDR2 are MDHEN and SYDVKM. The CDR3 sequence: CASSLLGTGKGETQYF. Here the CDR3 DNA reads TGTGCCAGCAGTTTATTAGGGACAGGGAAGGGAGAGACCCAGTACTTC.

The rearrangement links TRBV10-2 to TRBJ2-2; 10 bases align to TRBD2. This CDR3 spans 15 amino acids. In germline, CDR1 is WSHSY, CDR2 SAAADI. The ends lost 10 bases at V and 5 bases at J; junction bases unmatched: 10. In DNA, the CDR3 is TGCGCCATCACAAGCGGGGGGGCCGAGACCGGGGAGCTGTTTTTT. As protein: CAITSGGAETGELFF.

The chain joins TRBV2 to TRBJ2-2, with D perhaps matching TRBD1 (6 bases). The ends were cut back, 6 bases at V and 4 bases at J, with 9 bases in the middle. CDR1 and CDR2 (germline): SNHLY, FYNNEI. This CDR3 comprises 13 residues. CDR3 nucleotides: TGTGCCAGCAGACAGGGTATCACCGGGGAGCTGTTTTTT. It encodes CASRQGITGELFF. Looking up the rest from reference TRBV2 and TRBJ2-2 gives the full variable domain: EPEVTQTPSHQVTQMGQEVILRCVPISNHLYFYWYRQILGQKVEFLVSFYNNEISEKSEIFDDQFSVERPDGSNFTLKIRSTKLEDSAMYFCASRQGITGELFFGEGSRLTVL.

The chain's CDR3 is CASSGYRRQRKPYGYTF. CDR3 DNA: TGCGCCAGCAGTGGGTACAGGAGACAGAGGAAACCCTATGGCTACACCTTC. The chain joins TRBV10-2 to TRBJ1-2; a possible D gene is TRBD1 (5 bases). The CDR3 runs 17 residues. Germline V CDR1 and CDR2: WSHSY, SAAADI. Trimming removed 4 bases at V and 4 bases at J, with 22 bases between.

This chain connects TRBV18 to TRBJ2-6, with D possibly TRBD1 on 5 matching bases. The V end lost 2 bases, the J end lost 0 bases, and 17 bases lay between the germline ends. The V gene's germline CDR1 is KGHSH and CDR2 LQKENI. CDR3 length: 19 amino acids. Here the CDR3 reads CASSPTFFRQRSGANVLTF. For the CDR3, the DNA is TGTGCCAGCTCACCAACCTTTTTTCGACAGCGCTCTGGGGCCAACGTCCTGACTTTC.

The chain links TRBV10-2 to TRBJ2-7; 10 bases are a match to TRBD2. The length of the CDR3 is 17 residues. Germline V gene sequence: CDR1 WSHSY, CDR2 SAAADI. J gave up 6 bases and V 3 bases, and 14 bases lay outside the gene matches. Here the CDR3 reads CASSDLSTSGQSLEQYF. For the CDR3, the DNA is TGCGCCAGCAGTGACCTCTCGACTAGCGGGCAATCCCTCGAGCAGTACTTC.

The chain employs TRBV4-3 and TRBJ2-7; D possibly corresponds to TRBD1 (5 bases). This CDR3 spans 15 amino acids. With 0 bases removed from V and 3 bases from J, the gap between germline ends came to 12 bases. Germline V gene lookup returns CDR1 LGHNA and CDR2 YSLEER. The CDR3: CASSQDPGRVYEQYF. The CDR3 DNA follows: TGCGCCAGCAGCCAAGACCCGGGCAGGGTCTACGAGCAGTACTTC.

V and J are TRBV7-8 and TRBJ2-7; TRBD2 agrees at 14 bases. Germline V CDR1 and CDR2: SGHVS, FQNEAQ. The CDR3 runs to 15 residues. Trimming at V came to 5 bases and at J to 4 bases, leaving 4 bases not matched to a gene. CDR3 nucleotide sequence: TGTGCCAGCAGCCCTCGGACTAGCGGGAGGTACGAGCAGTACTTC. This sequence encodes CASSPRTSGRYEQYF.

The genes are TRBV6-6 and TRBJ2-1; tentative D call: TRBD1 (6 bases). Germline V gene lookup returns CDR1 MNHNY and CDR2 SVGAGI (reference sequence). Between the trimmed V and J ends, which lost 9 bases and 4 bases, there was a span of 13 bases. This CDR3 has 13 amino acids. The CDR3 is CASNRDPYNEQFF. DNA for the CDR3: TGTGCCAGTAACAGGGACCCTTACAATGAGCAGTTCTTC.

The J gene is TRBJ2-1, the V gene TRBV18; D is perhaps TRBD2 (6 bases). V was pared by 3 bases and J by 6 bases, with 12 bases between. CDR3 size: 14 residues. From germline, CDR1 is KGHSH and CDR2 LQKENI. The CDR3 DNA sequence: TGTGCCAGCTCACCGGGACTCTCTCTCAATGAGCAGTTCTTC. Protein product: CASSPGLSLNEQFF.

The V gene is TRBV7-3, the J gene TRBJ2-2; 9 bases agree with TRBD2. This CDR3 region has 16 residues. Per germline, CDR1 SGHTA and CDR2 FQGTGA. V lost 5 bases, J lost 0 bases, and 4 bases stayed unmatched. The CDR3 reads CASSLTSGANTGELFF. The CDR3 DNA sequence: TGTGCCAGCAGCCTGACTAGCGGAGCGAACACCGGGGAGCTGTTTTTT.

This chain links TRBV21-1 with TRBJ2-4; the D call in the table, TRBD2, was not verified against the DNA. TRBV21-1 is assigned pseudogene status. The CDR3 consists of 17 residues. CDR3 sequence: CASSKEAGAVGGHIQYF. For the CDR3, the DNA is TGTGCCAGCAGCAAAGAAGCGGGGGCCGTAGGAGGGCACATTCAGTACTTC.

This chain joins TRBV15 and TRBJ1-2; no firm D call. Trimming took 6 bases from V and 1 from J, leaving 18 bases between them. Germline V lookup: CDR1 LNHNV, CDR2 YYDKDF (reference sequence). The CDR3 has 16 residues. The CDR3 DNA follows: TGTGCCACCAGTCCCCCGTTGCGGGAACTTAACTATGGCTACACCTTC. Its protein product is CATSPPLRELNYGYTF.

V usage is TRBV5-1 and J usage is TRBJ2-2; D call uncertain. V was trimmed by 0 bases and J by 4 bases, leaving 10 bases between them. Germline V lookup: CDR1 SGHRS, CDR2 YFSETQ. This CDR3 is built from 15 residues. In DNA, the CDR3 is TGCGCCAGCAGCTTGGCCGCGTCGCTCACCGGGGAGCTGTTTTTT. It is translated as CASSLAASLTGELFF.

The gene calls are TRBV27 and TRBJ1-1; 9 bases map to TRBD1. Germline assignment: CDR1 MNHEY and CDR2 SMNVEV (reference sequence). The V gene end was trimmed by 3 bases and the J gene end by 1 base; junction bases not matched to a gene: 3. The CDR3 extends over 15 amino acids. The DNA of the CDR3 is TGTGCCAGCAGTTTGGACAGGGGAAAGAACACTGAAGCTTTCTTT. It codes for CASSLDRGKNTEAFF.

The chain joins TRBV6-5 to TRBJ1-2; possibly TRBD1 for D (5 bases). There are 16 residues in the CDR3. Germline V lookup: CDR1 MNHEY, CDR2 SVGAGI. V was clipped by 0 bases and J by 1 base, with 12 bases between them. CDR3 amino acids: CASSYSRQGLNYGYTF. DNA for the CDR3: TGTGCCAGCAGTTACTCGAGGCAGGGACTTAACTATGGCTACACCTTC.

The rearrangement uses TRBV9 and TRBJ2-3; TRBD2 matches 9 bases. Unmatched junction bases numbered 7, after V lost 2 bases and J lost 0 bases. Germline V lookup: CDR1 SGDLS, CDR2 YYNGEE. The CDR3 covers 17 residues. CDR3 nucleotides: TGTGCCAGCAGCGTGGACAGAGCGGGGGGTAGCACAGATACGCAGTATTTT. It specifies CASSVDRAGGSTDTQYF.